This T cell receptor (beta chain) came from a study of cytomegalovirus exposure and HLA in healthy donors. About this clone itself: The antigen is undetermined.

The PCR made use of 60 Vbeta and 13 Jbeta primers. Assay: immunoSEQ multiplex PCR; the TCRdb copy retains only in-frame clones and omits some. Of roughly 100,000 clones listed, 60% to 70% are singletons. Looked up from germline, CDR1 is SGHVS and CDR2 is FQNEAQ. This CDR3 has 13 residues. Trimming shortened V by 3 bases and J by 6 bases, and 11 bases separated the two germline ends. Broader study findings: When analyzed later, a missense DCLRE1C variant was found to be linked to TCR beta V- and J-gene trimming. Most observed TCR sequences were rare, whereas some public TCRs were detected in many donors.

Sequencing was carried out using PBMCs. The TCR sequence derives from a woman between 45 and 65 years old in good health and CMV-seronegative. The V and J genes are TRBV7-8 and TRBJ1-2; TRBD1 is a possible D gene (6 bases). In nucleotides, the CDR3 is TGTGCCAGCAGCTTCGGCGAGGGGGATGGCTACACCTTC. This encodes CASSFGEGDGYTF.